This T cell receptor (beta chain) appears in the sequencing data of a study of identical twins. Study-level points and caveats: Reduced insertions were recorded for abundant cord blood beta clonotypes, with no such pattern in memory repertoires. Models predicted too little out-of-frame TCR alpha sharing in monozygotic twins. Beta out-of-frame sequences showed weaker excess twin sharing.

TCRdb itself ran the 5' RACE reads through MiXCR, one entry per CDR3 protein. The data show 1.5 million to 2 million distinct CDR3 sequences, with under 35% seen just once and 0.25% to 0.3% held by the top ten. Concerning this clonotype itself: The antigen is not known.

CDR1 and CDR2 from the germline V gene are SGDLS and YYNGEE. The CDR3 is 16 residues long. Deletions cut 1 base from V and 0 bases from J, with 12 bases between. V is TRBV9 and J is TRBJ2-3; possible D gene TRBD2, 6 bases. The sequence was obtained from a newborn girl in good health. The sample comprised cord blood. This chain's CDR3 is CASSVNRGTSTDTQYF. In nucleotides, the CDR3 is TGTGCCAGCAGCGTAAATCGTGGGACTAGCACAGATACGCAGTATTTT.